What follows is one TCR beta chain and its context. Its antigen is unidentified. The V and J ends lost 4 bases and 0 bases, in that order; junction bases with no gene match: 9. CDR3 size: 17 residues. Germline V gene data show CDR1 as SGHRS and CDR2 as YFSETQ. This sample is drawn from a study of human thymus T cells. The table came from immunoSEQ multiplex PCR; TCRdb's copy has only in-frame clones and leaves some out. The table has 60,000 to 75,000 clones, roughly 96% seen once. Thymic material originated from resections removed in the course of corrective heart surgery. General observations from the study: Both thymic and peripheral blood repertoires showed apparently biased V and J usage.

The sequencing input was thymus tissue. This sequence was found in a girl in the first two years of life with a congenital heart defect but otherwise immunologically healthy. The rearrangement uses TRBV5-1 and TRBJ2-7, with 11 bases fitting TRBD2. DNA of the CDR3: TGCGCCAGCAGCCAGGGGACTAGCGGAAGGGCCTCCTACGAGCAGTACTTC. Encoded protein: CASSQGTSGRASYEQYF. Full variable domain (missing parts from reference TRBV5-1 and TRBJ2-7): KAGVTQTPRYLIKTRGQQVTLSCSPISGHRSVSWYQQTPGQGLQFLFEYFSETQRNKGNFPGRFSGRQFSNSRSEMNVSTLELGDSALYLCASSQGTSGRASYEQYFGPGTRLTVT.